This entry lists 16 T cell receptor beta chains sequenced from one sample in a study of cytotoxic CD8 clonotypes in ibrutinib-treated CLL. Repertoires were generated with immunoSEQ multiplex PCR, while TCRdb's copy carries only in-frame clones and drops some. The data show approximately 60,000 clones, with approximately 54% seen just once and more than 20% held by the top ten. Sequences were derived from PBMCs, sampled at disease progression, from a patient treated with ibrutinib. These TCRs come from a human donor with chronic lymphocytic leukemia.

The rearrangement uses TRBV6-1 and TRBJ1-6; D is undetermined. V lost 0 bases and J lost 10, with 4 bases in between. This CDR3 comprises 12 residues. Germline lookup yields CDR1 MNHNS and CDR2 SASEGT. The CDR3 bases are TGTGCCAGCAGTGAAGCGGCCTCACCCCTCCACTTT. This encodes CASSEAASPLHF.

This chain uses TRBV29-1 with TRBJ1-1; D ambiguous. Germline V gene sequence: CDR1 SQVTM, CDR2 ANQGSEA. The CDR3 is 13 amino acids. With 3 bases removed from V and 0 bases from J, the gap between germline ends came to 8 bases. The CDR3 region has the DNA TGCAGCGTTGACAGCCTCATGAACACTGAAGCTTTCTTT. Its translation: CSVDSLMNTEAFF.

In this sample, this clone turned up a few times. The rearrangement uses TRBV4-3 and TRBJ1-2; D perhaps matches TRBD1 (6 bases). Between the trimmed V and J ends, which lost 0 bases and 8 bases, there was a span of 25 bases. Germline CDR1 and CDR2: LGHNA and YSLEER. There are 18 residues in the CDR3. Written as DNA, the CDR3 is TGCGCCAGCAGCCAAGACTGGCGCCCGGGGGCCTCTTTAGGGGGCTACACCTTC. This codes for CASSQDWRPGASLGGYTF.

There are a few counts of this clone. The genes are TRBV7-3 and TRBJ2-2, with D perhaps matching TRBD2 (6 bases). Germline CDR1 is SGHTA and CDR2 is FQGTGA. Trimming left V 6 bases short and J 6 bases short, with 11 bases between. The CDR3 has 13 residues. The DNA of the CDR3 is TGTGCCAGCAGGTCAGGAGGGCCCGGGGAGCTGTTTTTT. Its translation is CASRSGGPGELFF.

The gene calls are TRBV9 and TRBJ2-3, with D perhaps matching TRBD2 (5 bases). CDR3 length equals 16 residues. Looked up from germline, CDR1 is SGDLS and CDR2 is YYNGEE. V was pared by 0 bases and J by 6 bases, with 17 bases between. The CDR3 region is CASSVALAVRGDTQYF. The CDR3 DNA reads TGTGCCAGCAGCGTAGCCCTAGCTGTAAGAGGGGATACGCAGTATTTT.

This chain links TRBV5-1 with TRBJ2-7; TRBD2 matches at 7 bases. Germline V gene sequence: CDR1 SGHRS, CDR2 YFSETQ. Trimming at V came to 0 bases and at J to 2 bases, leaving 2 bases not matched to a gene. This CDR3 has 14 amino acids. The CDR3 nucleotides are TGCGCCAGCAGCTTGGTGGCGGGGGCCTACGAGCAGTACTTC. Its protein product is CASSLVAGAYEQYF. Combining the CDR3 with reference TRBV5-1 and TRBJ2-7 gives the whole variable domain KAGVTQTPRYLIKTRGQQVTLSCSPISGHRSVSWYQQTPGQGLQFLFEYFSETQRNKGNFPGRFSGRQFSNSRSEMNVSTLELGDSALYLCASSLVAGAYEQYFGPGTRLTVT.

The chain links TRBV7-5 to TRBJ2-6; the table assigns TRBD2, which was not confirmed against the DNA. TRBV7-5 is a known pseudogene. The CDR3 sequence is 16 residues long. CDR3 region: CVRSLAGGSGANVLTF. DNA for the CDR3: TGTGTCAGAAGCTTAGCGGGGGGCTCTGGGGCCAACGTCCTGACTTTC.

The CDR3 bases are TGTGCCAGCAGCTTAGCAGCGGGGAACTACGAGCAGTACTTC. It specifies CASSLAAGNYEQYF. V is TRBV11-2 and J is TRBJ2-7; TRBD2 matches 7 bases. V lost 1 base and J lost 3; bases outside the gene matches: 3. The germline CDR1 and CDR2 sequences are SGHAT and FQNNGV. This CDR3 has 14 residues.

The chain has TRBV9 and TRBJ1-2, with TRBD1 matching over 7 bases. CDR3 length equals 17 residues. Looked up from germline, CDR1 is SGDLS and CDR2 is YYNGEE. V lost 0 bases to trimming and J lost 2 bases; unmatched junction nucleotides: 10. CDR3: CASSVGAGGPVNYGYTF. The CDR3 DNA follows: TGTGCCAGCAGCGTAGGGGCAGGGGGGCCGGTAAACTATGGCTACACCTTC.

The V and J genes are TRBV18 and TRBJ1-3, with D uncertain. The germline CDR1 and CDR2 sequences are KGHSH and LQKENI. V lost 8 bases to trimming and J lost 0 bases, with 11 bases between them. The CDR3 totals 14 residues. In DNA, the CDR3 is TGTGCCAGCCCAGCCCAGGTCTCTGGAAACACCATATATTTT. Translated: CASPAQVSGNTIYF.

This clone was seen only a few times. The CDR3 coding sequence is TGTGCCAGGGGACGGCTCGAGCAGTACTTC. It is translated as CARGRLEQYF. The chain links TRBV4-2 to TRBJ2-7, with D perhaps matching TRBD1 or TRBD2 (5 bases each). V was shortened by 9 bases and J by 6 bases, with 9 bases between the two germline ends. In germline, CDR1 is LGHNA, CDR2 YNFKEQ. The CDR3 runs 10 residues.

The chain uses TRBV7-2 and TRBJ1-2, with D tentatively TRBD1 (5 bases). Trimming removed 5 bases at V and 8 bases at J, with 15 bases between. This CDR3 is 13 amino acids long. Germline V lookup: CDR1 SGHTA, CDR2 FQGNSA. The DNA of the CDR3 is TGTGCCAGCAGCCTGGGACCGAAGAAGGGCTACACCTTC. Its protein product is CASSLGPKKGYTF.

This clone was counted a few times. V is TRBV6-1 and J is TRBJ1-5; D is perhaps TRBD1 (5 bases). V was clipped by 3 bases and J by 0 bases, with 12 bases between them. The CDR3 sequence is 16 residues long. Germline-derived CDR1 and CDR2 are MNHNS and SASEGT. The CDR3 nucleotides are TGTGCCAGCAGTGACGGGGACGGAGCTAGCAATCAGCCCCAGCATTTT. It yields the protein CASSDGDGASNQPQHF.

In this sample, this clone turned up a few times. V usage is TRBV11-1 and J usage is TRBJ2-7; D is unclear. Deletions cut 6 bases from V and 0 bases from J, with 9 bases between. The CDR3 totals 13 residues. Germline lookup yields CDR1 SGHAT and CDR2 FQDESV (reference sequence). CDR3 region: CASRAPGSYEQYF. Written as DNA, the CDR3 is TGTGCCAGCAGAGCTCCAGGCTCCTACGAGCAGTACTTC.

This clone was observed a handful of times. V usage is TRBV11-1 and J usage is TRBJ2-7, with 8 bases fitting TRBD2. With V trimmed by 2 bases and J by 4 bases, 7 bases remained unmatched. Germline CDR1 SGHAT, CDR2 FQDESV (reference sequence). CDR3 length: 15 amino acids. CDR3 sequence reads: CASSLMGTSFYEQYF. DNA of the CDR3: TGTGCCAGCAGCTTAATGGGGACTAGTTTTTACGAGCAGTACTTC.

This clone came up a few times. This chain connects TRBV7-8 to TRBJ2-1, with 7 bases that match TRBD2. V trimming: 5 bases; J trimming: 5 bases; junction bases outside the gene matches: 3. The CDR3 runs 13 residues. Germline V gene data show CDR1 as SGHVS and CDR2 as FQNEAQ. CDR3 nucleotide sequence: TGTGCCAGCAGCCCGGCGGGGGACAATGAGCAGTTCTTC. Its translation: CASSPAGDNEQFF.